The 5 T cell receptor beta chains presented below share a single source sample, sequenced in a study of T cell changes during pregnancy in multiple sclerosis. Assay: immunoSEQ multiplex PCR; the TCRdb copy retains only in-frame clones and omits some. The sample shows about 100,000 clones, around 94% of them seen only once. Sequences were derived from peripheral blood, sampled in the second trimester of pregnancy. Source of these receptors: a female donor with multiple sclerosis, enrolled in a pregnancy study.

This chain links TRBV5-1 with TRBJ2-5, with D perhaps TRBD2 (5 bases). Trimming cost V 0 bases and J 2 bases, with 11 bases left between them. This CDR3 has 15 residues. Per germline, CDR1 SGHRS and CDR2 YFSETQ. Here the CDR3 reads CASSLGVGGQETQYF. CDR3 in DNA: TGCGCCAGCAGCTTGGGAGTAGGAGGTCAAGAGACCCAGTACTTC.

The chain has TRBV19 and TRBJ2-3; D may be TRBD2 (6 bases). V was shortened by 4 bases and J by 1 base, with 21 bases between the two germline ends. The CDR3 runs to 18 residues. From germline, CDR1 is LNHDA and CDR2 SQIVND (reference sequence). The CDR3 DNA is TGTGCCAGTAGTACCCCGCAATCCTTAGCGGTGCGCACAGATACGCAGTATTTT. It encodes CASSTPQSLAVRTDTQYF.

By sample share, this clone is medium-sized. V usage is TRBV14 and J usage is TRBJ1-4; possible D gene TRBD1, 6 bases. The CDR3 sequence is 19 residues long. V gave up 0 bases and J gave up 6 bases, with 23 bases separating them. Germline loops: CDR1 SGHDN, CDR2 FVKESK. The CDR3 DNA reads TGTGCCAGCAGCCAAGAAGCGAGGGGGAATAATATACGTGATGAAAAACTGTTTTTT. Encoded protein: CASSQEARGNNIRDEKLFF.

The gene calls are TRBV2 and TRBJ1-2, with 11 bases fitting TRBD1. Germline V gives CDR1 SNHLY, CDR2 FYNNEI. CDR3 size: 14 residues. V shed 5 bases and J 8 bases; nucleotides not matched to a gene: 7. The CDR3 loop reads CASSLSGTGGGYTF. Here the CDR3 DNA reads TGTGCCAGCAGTCTTTCCGGGACAGGGGGAGGCTACACCTTC.

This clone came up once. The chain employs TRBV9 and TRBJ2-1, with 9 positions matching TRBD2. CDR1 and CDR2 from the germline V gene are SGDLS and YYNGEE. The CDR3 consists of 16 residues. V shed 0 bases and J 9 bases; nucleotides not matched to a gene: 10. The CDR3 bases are TGTGCCAGCAGCGTAGGTGCGGGAGGGGGGTCCGTTGAGCAGTTCTTC. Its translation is CASSVGAGGGSVEQFF.